A single sample gave rise to the 4 T cell receptor beta chains below, sequenced in a study of radiation and T cells in renal cell carcinoma. Sequencing was performed with immunoSEQ multiplex PCR; in TCRdb, only in-frame clones are kept and a portion is missing. The data show roughly 80,000 clones, less than 90% seen once. Noted time point: blood 4 weeks post-SBRT, at nephrectomy. Treatment meaning: 15 Gy SBRT to primary tumor, nephrectomy 4 weeks later. The input for sequencing was blood, taken from a patient whose treatment included radiotherapy and nephrectomy. The receptors originated from a woman between 55 and 75 years old with renal cell carcinoma.

J is TRBJ2-7 and V is TRBV7-3, with D unclear. V shed 1 base and J shed 3 bases, with 13 bases lying between them. The CDR3 is 15 amino acids. Germline values: CDR1 SGHTA, CDR2 FQGTGA. The DNA for the CDR3 is TGTGCCAGCAGCTTAAATGCAGGTCCGGTCTACGAGCAGTACTTC. Its translation is CASSLNAGPVYEQYF.

A single count supports this clone. V and J are TRBV10-1 and TRBJ2-5; 8 bases match TRBD2. Germline lookup yields CDR1 WNHNN and CDR2 SYGVQD (reference sequence). V lost 0 bases, J lost 5 bases, and 8 bases stayed unmatched. This CDR3 comprises 16 residues. The CDR3 DNA follows: TGCGCCAGCAGTGAGTCGGTCGCGGGGGGCATCGAGACCCAGTACTTC. It translates to CASSESVAGGIETQYF.

The J gene is TRBJ1-2, the V gene TRBV27; D is undetermined. This CDR3 comprises 15 residues. The V end was cut by 5 bases, the J end by 1 base, with 14 bases between. The germline gives CDR1 MNHEY, CDR2 SMNVEV (reference sequence). The CDR3 loop is CASSPRPLDNYGYTF. In DNA, the CDR3 is TGTGCCAGCAGTCCCCGACCCCTTGATAACTATGGCTACACCTTC.

The chain is built from TRBV13 and TRBJ1-6; the D is unclear. Trimming took off 6 bases at V and 1 base at J, with 10 bases between the two ends. This CDR3 comprises 15 residues. The germline V gene encodes CDR1 PRHDT and CDR2 FYEKMQ (reference sequence). In DNA, the CDR3 is TGTGCCAGCAGGTTAAAAGGGTCCTATAATTCACCCCTCCACTTT. As protein: CASRLKGSYNSPLHF.